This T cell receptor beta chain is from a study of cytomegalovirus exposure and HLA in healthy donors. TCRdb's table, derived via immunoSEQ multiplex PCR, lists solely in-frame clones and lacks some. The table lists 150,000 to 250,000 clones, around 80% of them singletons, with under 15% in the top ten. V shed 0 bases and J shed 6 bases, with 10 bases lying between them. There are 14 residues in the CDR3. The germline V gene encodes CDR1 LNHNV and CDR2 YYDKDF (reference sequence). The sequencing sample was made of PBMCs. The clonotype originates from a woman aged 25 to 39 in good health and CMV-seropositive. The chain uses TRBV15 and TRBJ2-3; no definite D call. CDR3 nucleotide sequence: TGTGCCACCAGCAGAGATCCCACAAAGGATACGCAGTATTTT. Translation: CATSRDPTKDTQYF. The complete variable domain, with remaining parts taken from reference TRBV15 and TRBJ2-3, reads DAMVIQNPRYQVTQFGKPVTLSCSQTLNHNVMYWYQQKSSQAPKLLFHYYDKDFNNEADTPDNFQSRRPNTSFCFLDIRSPGLGDTAMYLCATSRDPTKDTQYFGPGTRLTVL.